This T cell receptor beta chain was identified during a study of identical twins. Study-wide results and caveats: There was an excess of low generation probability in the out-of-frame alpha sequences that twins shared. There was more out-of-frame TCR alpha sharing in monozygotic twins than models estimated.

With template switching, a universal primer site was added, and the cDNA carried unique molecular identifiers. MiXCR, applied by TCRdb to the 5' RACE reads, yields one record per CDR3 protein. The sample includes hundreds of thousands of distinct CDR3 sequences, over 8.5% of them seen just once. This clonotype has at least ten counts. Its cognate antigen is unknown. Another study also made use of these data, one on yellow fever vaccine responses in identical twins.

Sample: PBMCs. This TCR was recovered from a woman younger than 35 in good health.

The CDR3, as DNA: TGTGCCAGCGGCCCCGGGACTACAAACTACGAGACCCAGTACTTC. Its protein is CASGPGTTNYETQYF. The V and J genes are TRBV2 and TRBJ2-5; 7 bases agree with TRBD2. V lost 8 bases and J lost 5; bases outside the gene matches: 14. Germline values: CDR1 SNHLY, CDR2 FYNNEI. The CDR3 sequence is 15 residues long.